This TCR beta chain was profiled in a study of Ad26.COV2.S vaccination and SARS-CoV-2 variants. Study-wide points: Analyses of TCR breadth and depth may have underestimated total T cell responses. Individuals receiving vaccine had higher spike-specific TCR breadth than placebo recipients did.

Points on this clone: Antigen specificity is unknown.

TCRdb's copy holds only in-frame clones and misses some; the assay was immunoSEQ multiplex PCR. The sample contains 380,000 or so clones, around 82% of which appear only once. This sample's treatment: approximately 18 received Ad26.COV2.S at low or high dose, single or two shots; several received placebo; per-sample allocation not given. At day 63 after the first vaccine or placebo injection, samples were drawn. This person who donated was an adult of 18-55 years in Boston. The sequence was obtained from a person aged 18-60 years who received the Ad26.COV2.S COVID-19 vaccine or a placebo. Here the sequenced sample was peripheral blood, taken in a trial of Ad26.COV2.S vaccine versus placebo.

In DNA form, the CDR3 reads TGTGCCAGCAGCCCCGAACTTACGCAGTATTTT. Its translation is CASSPELTQYF. V is TRBV12-3 or TRBV12-4 and J is TRBJ2-3; D is ambiguous. V was clipped by 6 bases and J by 8 bases, with 9 bases between them. This CDR3 spans 11 amino acids.